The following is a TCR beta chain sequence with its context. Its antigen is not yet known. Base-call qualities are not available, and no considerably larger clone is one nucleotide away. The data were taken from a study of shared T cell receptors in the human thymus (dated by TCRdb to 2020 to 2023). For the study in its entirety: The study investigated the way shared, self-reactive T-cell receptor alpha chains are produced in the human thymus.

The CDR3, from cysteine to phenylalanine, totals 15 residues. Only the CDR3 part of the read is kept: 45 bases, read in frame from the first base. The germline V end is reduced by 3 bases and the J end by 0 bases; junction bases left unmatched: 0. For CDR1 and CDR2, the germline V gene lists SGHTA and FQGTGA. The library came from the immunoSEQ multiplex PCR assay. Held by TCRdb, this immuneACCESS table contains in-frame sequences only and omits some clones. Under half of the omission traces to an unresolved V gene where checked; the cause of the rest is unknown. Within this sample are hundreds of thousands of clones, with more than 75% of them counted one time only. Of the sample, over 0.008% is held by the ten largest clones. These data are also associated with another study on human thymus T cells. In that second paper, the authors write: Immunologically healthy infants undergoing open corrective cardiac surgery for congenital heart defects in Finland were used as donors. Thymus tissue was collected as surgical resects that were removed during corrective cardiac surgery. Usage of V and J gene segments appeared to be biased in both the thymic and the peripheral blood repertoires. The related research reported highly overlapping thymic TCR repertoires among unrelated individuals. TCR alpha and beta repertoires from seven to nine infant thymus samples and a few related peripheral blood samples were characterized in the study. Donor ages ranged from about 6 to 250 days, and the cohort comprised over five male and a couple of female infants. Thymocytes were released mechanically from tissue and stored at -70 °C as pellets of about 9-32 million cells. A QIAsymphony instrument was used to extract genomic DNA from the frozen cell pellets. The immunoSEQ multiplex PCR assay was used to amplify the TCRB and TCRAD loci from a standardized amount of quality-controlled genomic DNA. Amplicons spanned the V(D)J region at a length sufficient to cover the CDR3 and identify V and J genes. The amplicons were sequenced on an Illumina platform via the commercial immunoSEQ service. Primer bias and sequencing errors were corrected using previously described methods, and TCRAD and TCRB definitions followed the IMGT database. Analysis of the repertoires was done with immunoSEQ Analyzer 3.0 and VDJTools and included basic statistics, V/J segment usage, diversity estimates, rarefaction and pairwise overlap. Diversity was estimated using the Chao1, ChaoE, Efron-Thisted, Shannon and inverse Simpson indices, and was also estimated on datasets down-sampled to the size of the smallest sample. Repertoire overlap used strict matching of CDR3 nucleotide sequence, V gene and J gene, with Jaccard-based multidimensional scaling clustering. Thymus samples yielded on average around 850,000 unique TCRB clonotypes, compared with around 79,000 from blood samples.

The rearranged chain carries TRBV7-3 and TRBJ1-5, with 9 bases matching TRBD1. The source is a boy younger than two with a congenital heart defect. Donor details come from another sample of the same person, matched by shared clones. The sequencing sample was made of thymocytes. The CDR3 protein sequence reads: CASSLGQGSNQPQHF. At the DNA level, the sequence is TGTGCCAGCAGCTTGGGACAGGGTAGCAATCAGCCCCAGCATTTT.